This TCR beta chain was obtained from a study of cytomegalovirus exposure and HLA in healthy donors. Germline values: CDR1 SGHAT, CDR2 FQNNGV. CDR3 length: 19 amino acids. The V gene lost 3 bases and the J gene lost 7 bases, with 25 bases spanning the gap. The primer mix had 60 Vbeta and 13 Jbeta primers. The table came from immunoSEQ multiplex PCR; TCRdb's copy has only in-frame clones and leaves some out. The table lists about 190,000 clones, 80% to 85% of them singletons, with just over 2% in the top ten. With regard to this clone: Its antigen remains unknown.

Findings and caveats of the study: Among the most significant clusters, several appeared linked to common viral pathogens in a later analysis. TCR beta chains numbering 150 to 200 were designated cytomegalovirus-associated. With later analysis, a missense DCLRE1C variant became linked to TCR beta V- and J-gene trimming.

The rearrangement links TRBV11-2 to TRBJ1-6, with D possibly matching TRBD1 (5 bases). The clonotype was recovered from a woman aged 18-29 years in good health and CMV-seropositive. Sequencing used PBMCs. The DNA for the CDR3 is TGTGCCAGCAGCTTTACACGAACAGGAACAATCGGGAGGAATTCACCCCTCCACTTT. Translating gives CASSFTRTGTIGRNSPLHF.